In this sample, the clone carrying this T cell receptor beta chain turned up once. The data stem from a study of blood T cell repertoires in COVID-19. Turning to the study itself: Spain, Italy and the United States supplied samples that represented acute and convalescent COVID-19. From T cells, B-cell-depleted T cells, or PBMCs came the material, which was cDNA or gDNA.

Per the study methods: Reference gene primers were amplified, and this amplification served to estimate nucleated cell counts. The protocol was immunoSEQ multiplex PCR, while the TCRdb copy is restricted to in-frame clones and leaves out a portion. The D gene and trimming were derived from the DNA, and the V and J assignments and clone size from that table. The sample has about 250,000 clones, about 90% seen once. V shed 0 bases and J shed 5 bases, with 11 bases lying between them. Per germline, CDR1 SGHRS and CDR2 YFSETQ. The CDR3 consists of 14 residues. The sample comprised peripheral blood. The origin of this receptor is an older man with acute or convalescent COVID-19. The rearrangement links TRBV5-1 to TRBJ2-5; D is uncertain. The CDR3, as DNA: TGCGCCAGCAGCTTGGCCCTCCAGAGGGAGACCCAGTACTTC. Translated, it gives CASSLALQRETQYF.